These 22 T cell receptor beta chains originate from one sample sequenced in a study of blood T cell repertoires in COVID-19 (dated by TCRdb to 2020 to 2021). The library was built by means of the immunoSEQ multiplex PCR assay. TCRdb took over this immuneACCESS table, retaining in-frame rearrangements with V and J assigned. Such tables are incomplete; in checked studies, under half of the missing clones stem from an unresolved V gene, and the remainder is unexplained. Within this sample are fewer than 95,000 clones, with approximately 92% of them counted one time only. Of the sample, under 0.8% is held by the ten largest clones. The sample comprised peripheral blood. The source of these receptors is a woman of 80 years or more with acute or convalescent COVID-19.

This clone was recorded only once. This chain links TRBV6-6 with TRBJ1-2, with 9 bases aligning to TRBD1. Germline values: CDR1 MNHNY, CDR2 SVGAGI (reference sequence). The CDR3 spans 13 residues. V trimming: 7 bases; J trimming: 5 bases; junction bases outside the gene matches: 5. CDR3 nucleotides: TGTGCCAGCACCCCGGACAGGGGATATGGCTACACCTTC. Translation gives CASTPDRGYGYTF.

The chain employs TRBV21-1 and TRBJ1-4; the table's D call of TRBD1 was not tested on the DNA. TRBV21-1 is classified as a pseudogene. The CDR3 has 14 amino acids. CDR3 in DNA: TGTGCCAGCAGCAAAAACAGAATAAGGGAAAAACTGTTTTTT. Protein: CASSKNRIREKLFF.

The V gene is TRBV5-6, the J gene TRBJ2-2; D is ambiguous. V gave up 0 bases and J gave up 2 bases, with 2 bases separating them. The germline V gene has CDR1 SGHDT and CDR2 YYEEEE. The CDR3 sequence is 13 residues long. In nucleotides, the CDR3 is TGTGCCAGCAGCTTGGCAAACACCGGGGAGCTGTTTTTT. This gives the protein CASSLANTGELFF.

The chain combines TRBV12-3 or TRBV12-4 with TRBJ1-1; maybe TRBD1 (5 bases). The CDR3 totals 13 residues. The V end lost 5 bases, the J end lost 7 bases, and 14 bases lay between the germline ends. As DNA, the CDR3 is TGTGCCAGCAGTCCCGACAGTTGGGTTGAAGCTTTCTTT. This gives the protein CASSPDSWVEAFF.

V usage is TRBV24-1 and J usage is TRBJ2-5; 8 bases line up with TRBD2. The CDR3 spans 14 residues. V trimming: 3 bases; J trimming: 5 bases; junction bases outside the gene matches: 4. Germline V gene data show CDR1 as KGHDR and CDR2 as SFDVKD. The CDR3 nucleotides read TGTGCCACCAGTGATGCGGGAGGTGGGGAGACCCAGTACTTC. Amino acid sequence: CATSDAGGGETQYF.

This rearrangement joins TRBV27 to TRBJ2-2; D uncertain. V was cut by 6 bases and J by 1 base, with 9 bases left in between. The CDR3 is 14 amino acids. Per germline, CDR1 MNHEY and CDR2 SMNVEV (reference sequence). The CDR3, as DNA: TGTGCCAGCAGGTTAGCAGGGAACACCGGGGAGCTGTTTTTT. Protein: CASRLAGNTGELFF.

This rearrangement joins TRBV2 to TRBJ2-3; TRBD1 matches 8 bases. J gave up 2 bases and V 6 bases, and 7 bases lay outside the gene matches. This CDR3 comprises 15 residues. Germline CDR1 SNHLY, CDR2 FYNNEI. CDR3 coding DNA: TGTGCCAGCAGGACTTCGGACAGGGACACAGATACGCAGTATTTT. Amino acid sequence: CASRTSDRDTDTQYF. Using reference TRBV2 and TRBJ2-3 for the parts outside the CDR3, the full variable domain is EPEVTQTPSHQVTQMGQEVILRCVPISNHLYFYWYRQILGQKVEFLVSFYNNEISEKSEIFDDQFSVERPDGSNFTLKIRSTKLEDSAMYFCASRTSDRDTDTQYFGPGTRLTVL.

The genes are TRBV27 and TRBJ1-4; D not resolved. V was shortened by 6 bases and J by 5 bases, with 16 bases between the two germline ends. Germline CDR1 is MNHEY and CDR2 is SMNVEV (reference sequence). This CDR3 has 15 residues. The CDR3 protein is CASSLAMGRNEKLFF. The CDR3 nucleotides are TGTGCCAGCAGCCTGGCTATGGGCAGGAATGAAAAACTGTTTTTT.

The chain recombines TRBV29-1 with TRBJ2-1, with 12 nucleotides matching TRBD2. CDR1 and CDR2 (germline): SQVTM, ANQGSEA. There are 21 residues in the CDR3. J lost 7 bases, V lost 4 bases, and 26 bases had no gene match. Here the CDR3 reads CSVGFGALLAGGPKGVNEQFF. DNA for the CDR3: TGCAGCGTTGGGTTCGGGGCTCTACTAGCGGGAGGACCTAAGGGGGTGAATGAGCAGTTCTTC.

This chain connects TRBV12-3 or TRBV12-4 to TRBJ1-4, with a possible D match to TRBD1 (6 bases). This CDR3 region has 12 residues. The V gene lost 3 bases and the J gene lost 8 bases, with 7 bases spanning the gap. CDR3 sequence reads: CASSFRGEKLFF. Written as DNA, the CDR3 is TGTGCCAGCAGTTTTAGGGGGGAAAAACTGTTTTTT.

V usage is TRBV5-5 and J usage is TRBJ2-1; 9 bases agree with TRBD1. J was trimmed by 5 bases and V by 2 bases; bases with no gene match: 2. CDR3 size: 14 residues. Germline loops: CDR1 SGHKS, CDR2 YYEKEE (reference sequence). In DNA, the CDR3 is TGTGCCAGCAGCTTACAGGGGGCGAACAATGAGCAGTTCTTC. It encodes CASSLQGANNEQFF.

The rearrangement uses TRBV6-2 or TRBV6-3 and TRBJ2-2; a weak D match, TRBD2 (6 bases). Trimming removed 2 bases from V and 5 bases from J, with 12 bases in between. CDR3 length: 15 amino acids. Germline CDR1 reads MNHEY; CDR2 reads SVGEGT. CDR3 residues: CASSYTLGGTGELFF. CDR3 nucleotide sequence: TGTGCCAGCAGTTACACCCTGGGGGGTACCGGGGAGCTGTTTTTT.

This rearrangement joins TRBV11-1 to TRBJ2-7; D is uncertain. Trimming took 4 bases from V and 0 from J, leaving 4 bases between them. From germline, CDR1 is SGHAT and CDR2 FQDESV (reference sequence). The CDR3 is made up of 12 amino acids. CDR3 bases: TGTGCCAGCAGCTCCAGCTCCTACGAGCAGTACTTC. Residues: CASSSSSYEQYF.

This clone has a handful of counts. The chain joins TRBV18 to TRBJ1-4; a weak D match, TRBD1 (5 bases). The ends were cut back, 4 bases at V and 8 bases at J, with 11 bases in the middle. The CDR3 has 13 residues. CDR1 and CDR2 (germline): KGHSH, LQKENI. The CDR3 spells CASSRGLGEKLFF. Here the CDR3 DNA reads TGTGCCAGCTCACGGGGACTCGGGGAAAAACTGTTTTTT.

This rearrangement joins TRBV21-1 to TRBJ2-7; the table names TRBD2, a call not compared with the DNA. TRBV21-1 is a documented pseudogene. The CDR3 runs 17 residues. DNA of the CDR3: TGTGCCAGCAGCAAATCCCGGACTAGCGGGAGTTCCTACGAGCAGTACTTC. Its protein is CASSKSRTSGSSYEQYF.

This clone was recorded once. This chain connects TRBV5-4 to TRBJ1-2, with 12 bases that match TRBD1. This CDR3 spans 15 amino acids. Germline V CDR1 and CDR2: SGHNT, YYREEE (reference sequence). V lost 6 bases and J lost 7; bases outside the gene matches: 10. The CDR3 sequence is CASNYPGQGAGGYTF. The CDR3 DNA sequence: TGTGCCAGCAACTATCCGGGACAGGGGGCCGGTGGCTACACCTTC.

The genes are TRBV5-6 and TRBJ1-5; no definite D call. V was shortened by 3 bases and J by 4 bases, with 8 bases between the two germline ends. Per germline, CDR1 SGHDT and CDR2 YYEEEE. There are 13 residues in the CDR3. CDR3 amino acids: CASSWRRNQPQHF. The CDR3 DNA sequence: TGTGCCAGCAGCTGGAGGCGGAATCAGCCCCAGCATTTT.

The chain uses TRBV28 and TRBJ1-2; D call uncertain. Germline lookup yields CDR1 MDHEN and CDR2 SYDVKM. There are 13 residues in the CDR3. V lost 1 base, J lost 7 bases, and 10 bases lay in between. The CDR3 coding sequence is TGTGCCAGCAGTTTATCGTCCCGGTTTGGCTACACCTTC. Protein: CASSLSSRFGYTF.

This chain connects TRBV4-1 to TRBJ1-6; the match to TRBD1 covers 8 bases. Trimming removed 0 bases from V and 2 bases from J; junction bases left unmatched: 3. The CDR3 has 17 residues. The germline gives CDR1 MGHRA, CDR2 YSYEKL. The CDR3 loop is CASSQDQGAAYNSPLHF. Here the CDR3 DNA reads TGCGCCAGCAGCCAAGATCAGGGGGCAGCCTATAATTCACCCCTCCACTTT.

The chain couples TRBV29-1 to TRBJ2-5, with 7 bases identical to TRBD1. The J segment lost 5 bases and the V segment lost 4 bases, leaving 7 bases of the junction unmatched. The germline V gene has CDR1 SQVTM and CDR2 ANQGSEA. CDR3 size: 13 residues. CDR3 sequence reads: CSVAYRGWETQYF. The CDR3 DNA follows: TGCAGCGTTGCCTACAGGGGATGGGAGACCCAGTACTTC.

CDR3 protein: CASSLGSQGRRTEAFF. The CDR3 nucleotides are TGCGCCAGCAGCTTGGGTTCACAGGGACGTCGGACTGAAGCTTTCTTT. This chain links TRBV5-1 with TRBJ1-1, with TRBD1 as a possible D gene (6 bases). The CDR3 sequence is 16 residues long. With 0 bases removed from V and 5 bases from J, the gap between germline ends came to 17 bases. Germline CDR1 SGHRS, CDR2 YFSETQ.

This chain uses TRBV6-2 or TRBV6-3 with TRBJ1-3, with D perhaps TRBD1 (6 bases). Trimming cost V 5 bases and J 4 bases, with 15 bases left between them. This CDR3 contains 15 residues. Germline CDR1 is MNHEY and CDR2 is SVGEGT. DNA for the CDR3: TGTGCCAGCAGTCGTACAGGGATTCCAGGAAACACCATATATTTT. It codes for CASSRTGIPGNTIYF.